The 6 T cell receptor beta chains presented below share a single source sample, sequenced in a study of cytomegalovirus exposure and HLA in healthy donors. The PCR used 60 Vbeta and 13 Jbeta primers. Clones were read by immunoSEQ multiplex PCR, and TCRdb kept only the in-frame ones, dropping some. Altogether approximately 140,000 clones are present, roughly 79% being singletons, with the ten largest covering about 0.74%. The sample was PBMCs. Receptors were obtained from a man in his late teens or twenties in good health and CMV-seronegative.

The chain recombines TRBV10-1 with TRBJ2-5, with D perhaps matching TRBD2 (6 bases). The J call may be faulty, since TRBJ2-7 better matches the DNA end. This CDR3 has 15 amino acids. Germline values: CDR1 WNHNN, CDR2 SYGVQD (reference sequence). CDR3 DNA: TGCGCCAGCAGTGAGGATCCAGCGGGCGCCTACGAGCAGTACTTC. Encoded protein: CASSEDPAGAYEQYF.

The chain joins TRBV9 to TRBJ2-7, with 7 bases matching TRBD1. Germline V gene sequence: CDR1 SGDLS, CDR2 YYNGEE. The CDR3 is 15 amino acids. The ends lost 4 bases at V and 3 bases at J; junction bases unmatched: 10. The CDR3 loop reads CASSPRGQGVYEQYF. Written as DNA, the CDR3 is TGTGCCAGCAGCCCCAGAGGGCAGGGGGTCTACGAGCAGTACTTC.

The V gene is TRBV30, the J gene TRBJ2-7, with TRBD2 matching 9 bases. The CDR3 runs 14 residues. Per germline, CDR1 GTSNPN and CDR2 SVGIG (reference sequence). The junction had 6 bases not matched to a gene; V was cut back by 5 bases and J by 1 base. In DNA form, the CDR3 reads TGTGCCTGGGCGGGGGGGGACGGTTCCTACGAGCAGTACTTC. The encoded protein is CAWAGGDGSYEQYF.

In nucleotides, the CDR3 is TGTGCCAGCAGCGAAACTAGCGTGAATGAGCAGTTCTTC. It encodes CASSETSVNEQFF. The chain couples TRBV7-9 to TRBJ2-1, with 7 bases identical to TRBD2. This CDR3 spans 13 amino acids. The ends lost 5 bases at V and 7 bases at J; junction bases unmatched: 5. Germline loops: CDR1 SEHNR, CDR2 FQNEAQ (reference sequence).

The CDR3 loop reads CASSPASSNQPQHF. As DNA, the CDR3 is TGTGCCAGCAGCCCTGCCAGTAGCAATCAGCCCCAGCATTTT. The J gene is TRBJ1-5, the V gene TRBV7-9, with D hard to call. The V gene's germline CDR1 is SEHNR and CDR2 FQNEAQ (reference sequence). V dropped 5 bases and J dropped 0 bases, with 8 bases sitting between them. CDR3 length: 14 residues.

This clone was observed a handful of times. The chain recombines TRBV27 with TRBJ1-3; D unclear. This CDR3 is built from 14 residues. Per the germline V gene, CDR1 is MNHEY and CDR2 is SMNVEV (reference sequence). The germline V and J ends were trimmed by 3 bases and 4 bases, with 10 bases remaining between them. CDR3 DNA: TGTGCCAGCAGTTTTTCCGGGTACGGAAACACCATATATTTT. It yields the protein CASSFSGYGNTIYF.